A selection of T cell receptor beta chains follows, all from one sample in a study of neurological immune-mediated disorders. Using its own MiXCR run on the 5' RACE reads, TCRdb lists one record per CDR3 protein. The sample comprises tens of thousands of distinct CDR3 sequences, 12% of which are singletons, and 1.3% rests with the top ten. Material: PBMCs. The receptors were gathered from a female donor in good health. Both conserved end residues are part of each CDR3. D genes are given only for firm matches. The size entry is marked missing in some rows and otherwise reads once, few, many or a size class.

V	size	J	D	CDR3	DNA
TRBV7-2	many	TRBJ2-5	NA	CASSLLVSGETQYF	TGTGCCAGCAGCTTGCTGGTATCCGGAGAGACCCAGTACTTC
TRBV14	many	TRBJ2-1	TRBD2	CASSQRGLAGGPNEQFF	TGTGCCAGCAGCCAAAGGGGACTAGCGGGAGGACCCAATGAGCAGTTCTTC
TRBV29-1	many	TRBJ2-1	NA	CSVDGGLGNEQFF	TGCAGCGTTGACGGGGGGCTTGGGAATGAGCAGTTCTTC
TRBV19	NA	TRBJ1-6	TRBD1	CASSPGQENSPLHF	TGTGCCAGTAGTCCAGGACAGGAGAATTCACCCCTCCACTTT
TRBV6-1	many	TRBJ1-1	NA	CASSEGTWRSTEAFF	TGTGCCAGCAGTGAAGGGACATGGAGATCCACTGAAGCTTTCTTT
TRBV3-1	many	TRBJ2-7	TRBD2	CASSPRGALSYEQYF	TGTGCCAGCAGCCCGCGGGGGGCCCTCTCCTACGAGCAGTACTTC
TRBV27	many	TRBJ2-5	TRBD2	CASSGTSGQETQYF	TGTGCCAGCAGTGGGACTAGCGGCCAAGAGACCCAGTACTTC
TRBV7-9	many	TRBJ2-7	NA	CASSLALTWGDEQYF	TGTGCCAGCAGCTTAGCGCTTACCTGGGGGGACGAGCAGTACTTC
TRBV7-2	many	TRBJ2-2	NA	CASSFHYAGGELFF	TGTGCCAGCAGCTTCCACTACGCGGGCGGGGAGCTGTTTTTT
TRBV3-1	many	TRBJ2-1	TRBD2	CASRQWAGGPLRSYNEQFF	TGTGCCAGCAGACAGTGGGCGGGAGGGCCCCTGAGGTCCTACAATGAGCAGTTCTTC
TRBV20-1	many	TRBJ2-1	TRBD2	CSARLGLAGGLDPEFF	TGCAGTGCTAGATTGGGACTAGCGGGGGGCCTTGACCCCGAGTTCTTC
TRBV3-1	many	TRBJ2-5	TRBD2	CASSSLAEETQYF	TGTGCCAGCAGCTCTCTAGCGGAAGAGACCCAGTACTTC
TRBV29-1	many	TRBJ1-4	NA	CSVEGLATNEKLFF	TGCAGCGTTGAAGGACTTGCAACTAATGAAAAACTGTTTTTT
TRBV7-2	NA	TRBJ2-7	TRBD2	CASSLRVSGGSHEQYF	TGTGCCAGCAGCTTAAGAGTTAGCGGGGGGAGTCACGAGCAGTACTTC
TRBV5-1	NA	TRBJ1-5	NA	CASSDGDSRHPQHF	TGCGCCAGCAGTGATGGCGACAGCAGGCATCCCCAGCATTTT
TRBV3-1	many	TRBJ2-7	TRBD2	CASSPSGTNYEQYF	TGTGCCAGCAGCCCTAGCGGTACGAACTACGAGCAGTACTTC
TRBV6-5	many	TRBJ2-1	TRBD2	CASTRGLAGGSNEQFF	TGTGCCAGCACCCGTGGACTAGCGGGGGGGAGCAATGAGCAGTTCTTC
TRBV20-1	many	TRBJ2-3	NA	CSARLRGTSTDTQYF	TGCAGTGCTAGACTACGGGGGACTAGCACAGATACGCAGTATTTT
TRBV30	many	TRBJ1-5	NA	CACSGGTVPGNQPQHF	TGTGCCTGTTCGGGTGGGACCGTCCCGGGCAATCAGCCCCAGCATTTT
TRBV4-1	many	TRBJ1-1	TRBD1	CASSPQGARSTEAFF	TGCGCCAGCAGCCCGCAGGGGGCGAGGAGCACTGAAGCTTTCTTT
TRBV5-1	many	TRBJ2-3	TRBD2	CASSPRLAGGRQDTQYF	TGCGCCAGCAGCCCACGACTAGCGGGGGGGCGACAAGATACGCAGTATTTT
TRBV7-9	many	TRBJ2-1	TRBD2	CASSSGGALNEQFF	TGTGCCAGCAGCTCCGGGGGGGCCTTGAATGAGCAGTTCTTC
TRBV12-3/TRBV12-4	many	TRBJ2-2	TRBD1	CASSRWDSRNTGELFF	TGTGCCAGCAGTAGGTGGGACAGCCGGAACACCGGGGAGCTGTTTTTT
TRBV6-5	many	TRBJ2-7	NA	CASRRDHEQYF	TGTGCCAGCAGGAGAGACCACGAGCAGTACTTC
TRBV6-1	NA	TRBJ2-7	TRBD2	CASSESAPGLAGYEQYF	TGTGCCAGCAGTGAATCGGCCCCCGGACTAGCGGGCTACGAGCAGTACTTC
TRBV7-9	medium-sized	TRBJ2-7	NA	CASSIQGLDEQYF	TGTGCCAGCAGTATACAGGGTTTGGACGAGCAGTACTTC
TRBV18	NA	TRBJ2-3	NA	CAISPRTDTQYF	TGTGCCATCTCACCTCGCACAGATACGCAGTATTTT
TRBV27	few	TRBJ1-5	NA	CASRSELGTSGGQPQHF	TGTGCCAGCAGATCGGAGTTAGGGACCTCGGGCGGTCAGCCCCAGCATTTT
TRBV2	few	TRBJ2-1	NA	CASNRQPTLGGEQFF	TGTGCCAGCAACCGACAGCCTACTTTGGGAGGTGAGCAGTTCTTC
TRBV27	many	TRBJ1-1	NA	CASSPWADGAEAFF	TGTGCCAGCAGTCCATGGGCCGACGGGGCTGAAGCTTTCTTT
TRBV20-1	many	TRBJ2-3	TRBD2	CSTSRAGGRENTQYF	TGCAGTACCTCCAGGGCGGGAGGAAGGGAAAATACGCAGTATTTT
TRBV11-2	many	TRBJ2-1	NA	CASSLSSYNEQFF	TGTGCCAGCAGCTTATCTTCTTACAATGAGCAGTTCTTC
TRBV7-8	NA	TRBJ2-3	TRBD2	CASSPSTSGRGTQYF	TGTGCCAGCAGCCCTAGTACTAGCGGGAGGGGTACGCAGTATTTT
TRBV7-9	many	TRBJ1-1	NA	CASSFKGGGGFTEAFF	TGTGCCAGCAGCTTTAAAGGGGGGGGCGGATTCACTGAAGCTTTCTTT
TRBV7-6	many	TRBJ1-3	TRBD1	CASSPRGTESSGNTIYF	TGTGCCAGCAGCCCGAGGGGGACAGAGAGCTCTGGAAACACCATATATTTT
TRBV20-1	many	TRBJ2-5	NA	CSAEAGGETQYF	TGCAGTGCCGAAGCCGGGGGCGAGACCCAGTACTTC
TRBV5-1	once	TRBJ2-2	TRBD1	CASSLFSTGGTGELFF	TGCGCCAGCAGCTTGTTTTCTACAGGGGGAACCGGGGAGCTGTTTTTT